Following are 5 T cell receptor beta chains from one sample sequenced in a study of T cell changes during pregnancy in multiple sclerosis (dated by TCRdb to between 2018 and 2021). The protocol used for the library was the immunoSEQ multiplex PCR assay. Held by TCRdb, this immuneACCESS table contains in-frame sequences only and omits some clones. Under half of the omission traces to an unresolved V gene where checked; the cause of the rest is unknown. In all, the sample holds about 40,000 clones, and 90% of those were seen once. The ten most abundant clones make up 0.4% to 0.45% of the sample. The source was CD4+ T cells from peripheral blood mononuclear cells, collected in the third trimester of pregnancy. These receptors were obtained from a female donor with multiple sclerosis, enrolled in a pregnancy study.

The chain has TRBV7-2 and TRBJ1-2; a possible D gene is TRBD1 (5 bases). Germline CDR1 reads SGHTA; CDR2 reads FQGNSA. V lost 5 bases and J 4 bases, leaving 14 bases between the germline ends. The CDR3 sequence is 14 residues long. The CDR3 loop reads CASSRSRGGYGYTF. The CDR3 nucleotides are TGTGCCAGCAGCCGTAGTAGGGGCGGCTATGGCTACACCTTC. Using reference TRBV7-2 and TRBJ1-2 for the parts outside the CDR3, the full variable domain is GAGVSQSPSNKVTEKGKDVELRCDPISGHTALYWYRQSLGQGLEFLIYFQGNSAPDKSGLPSDRFSAERTGGSVSTLTIQRTQQEDSAVYLCASSRSRGGYGYTFGSGTRLTVV.

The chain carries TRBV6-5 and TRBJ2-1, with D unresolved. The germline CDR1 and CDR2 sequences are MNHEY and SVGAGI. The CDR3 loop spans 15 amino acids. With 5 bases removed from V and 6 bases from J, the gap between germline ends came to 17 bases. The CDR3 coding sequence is TGTGCCAGCAGTAAGACGCATTGGAGCTCCAATGAGCAGTTCTTC. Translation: CASSKTHWSSNEQFF.

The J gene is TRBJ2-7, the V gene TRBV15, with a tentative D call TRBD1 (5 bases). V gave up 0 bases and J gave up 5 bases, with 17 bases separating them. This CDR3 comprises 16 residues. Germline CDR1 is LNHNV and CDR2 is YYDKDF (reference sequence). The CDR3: CATSRDLGGRVNEQYF. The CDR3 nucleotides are TGTGCCACCAGCAGAGATCTTGGTGGCAGGGTCAACGAGCAGTACTTC.

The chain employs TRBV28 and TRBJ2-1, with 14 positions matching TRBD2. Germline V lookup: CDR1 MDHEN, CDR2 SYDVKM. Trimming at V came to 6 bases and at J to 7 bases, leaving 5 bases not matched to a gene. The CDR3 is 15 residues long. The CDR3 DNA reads TGTGCCAGCAGGGGGGGACTAGCGGGAGCAAATGAGCAGTTCTTC. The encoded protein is CASRGGLAGANEQFF.

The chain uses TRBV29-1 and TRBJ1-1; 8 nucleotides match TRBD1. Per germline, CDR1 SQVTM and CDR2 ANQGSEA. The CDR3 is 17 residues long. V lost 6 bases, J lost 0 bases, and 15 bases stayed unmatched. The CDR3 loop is CSVTLGTGGTMNTEAFF. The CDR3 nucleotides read TGCAGCGTAACACTCGGGACAGGAGGAACAATGAACACTGAAGCTTTCTTT.